This TCR beta chain was identified in a study of shared clonotypes between healthy human individuals. Study in general: There were three CD4 naive, three CD4 memory, two CD8 naive and one CD8 memory plates per donor. Whole-study findings and limits: Non-shared clonotypes had lower generation probabilities than those shared by all four donors. Sharing across four donors was highest in naive CD4 (roughly 5%) and lowest in memory CD8 (roughly 0.4%). In having few donors, the study represented limited genetic and exposure-history diversity.

CDR1 and CDR2 (germline): KGHSY, FQNENV. Trimming removed 4 bases from V and 0 bases from J, with 12 bases in between. The CDR3 is 16 residues long. Note on this clone: The antigen remains undetermined.

Generated by immunoSEQ multiplex PCR, the TCRdb table keeps only in-frame clones and is missing some. In the table there are roughly 1.4 million clones, 98% of which are singletons. This TCR came from a man aged 25-45 years in good health. Sequenced sample: naive CD4+ T cells sorted from blood. The subset: CD45RA+ positively selected. The gene calls are TRBV16 and TRBJ1-4; D unclear. The CDR3, as DNA: TGTGCCAGCAGCCGTCTTCCTGGAGCAACTAATGAAAAACTGTTTTTT. Translated, it gives CASSRLPGATNEKLFF. The full variable domain, rest sourced from reference TRBV16 and TRBJ1-4, is GEEVAQTPKHLVRGEGQKAKLYCAPIKGHSYVFWYQQVLKNEFKFLISFQNENVFDETGMPKERFSAKCLPNSPCSLEIQATKLEDSAVYFCASSRLPGATNEKLFFGSGTQLSVL.